The clone carrying this TCR beta chain was found once. Its antigen is as yet unknown. In germline, CDR1 is LNHDA, CDR2 SQIVND (reference sequence). V lost 9 bases, J lost 7 bases, and 7 bases stayed unmatched. The CDR3 extends over 13 amino acids. Assay: immunoSEQ multiplex PCR; the TCRdb copy retains only in-frame clones and omits some. The table has about 32,000 clones, around 90% seen once. The record originates from a study of T cells in narcolepsy. For the study at large: Enrolled donors included narcolepsy type 1 or type 2 patients and healthy controls. Study-wide points: Comparing one patient's CSF and blood CD4+ clonotypes highlighted HCRT- and TRIB2-specific autoreactive clonotypes. Autoreactive clone sequences were missing from some blood memory CD4+ repertoires. Blood of same and different patients, but not healthy controls, reportedly held recurring autoreactive clonotypes.

Sequencing was carried out using CD45RA- memory CD4+ T cells from PBMCs. The chain combines TRBV19 with TRBJ2-1; 9 positions agree with TRBD1. The receptor was derived from a human donor with narcolepsy. CDR3 sequence: CASGQGWTNEQFF. Written as DNA, the CDR3 is TGTGCCAGCGGACAGGGGTGGACTAATGAGCAGTTCTTC.